A selection of T cell receptor beta chains follows, all from one sample in a study of neurological immune-mediated disorders. Using its own MiXCR run on the 5' RACE reads, TCRdb lists one record per CDR3 protein. Of 130,000 or so distinct CDR3 sequences listed, more than 2.5% were seen once; the top ten hold about 1.2%. The sample consisted of PBMCs. The source is a woman between 25 and 40 years old with multiple sclerosis. Each CDR3 is given with its conserved first and last residue. Each record gives: D gene, V gene, J gene, clone size, CDR3 DNA, CDR3 protein. A D gene is named only where the DNA matches it firmly. Size is stated for part of the rows, as once, few or many counts, or as a class when the clone is expanded.

D: -
V: TRBV7-6
J: TRBJ1-6
size: few
DNA: TGTGCCAGCAGCTCGACAGGCTCATCACCCCTCCACTTT
CDR3: CASSSTGSSPLHF

D: -
V: TRBV5-1
J: TRBJ2-7
size: many
DNA: TGCGCCAGCAGCTTCTATGGCGACTCCTACGAGCAGTACTTC
CDR3: CASSFYGDSYEQYF

D: -
V: TRBV20-1
J: TRBJ2-7
size: many
DNA: TGCAGTGCTAGAGAGAGGTACTCAGGACTGAGGTCCCCCAGTCAATACGAGCAGTACTTC
CDR3: CSARERYSGLRSPSQYEQYF

D: -
V: TRBV12-3/TRBV12-4
J: TRBJ2-1
size: many
DNA: TGTGCCAGCAGTGCTAGGTCCTACCACAATGAGCAGTTCTTC
CDR3: CASSARSYHNEQFF

D: -
V: TRBV6-5
J: TRBJ1-4
size: many
DNA: TGTGCCAGCAGTTACGGCGAAGGGGTGGCGCGAAAACTGTTTTTT
CDR3: CASSYGEGVARKLFF

D: TRBD1
V: TRBV7-2
J: TRBJ1-5
size: many
DNA: TGTGCCAGCAGCTTAATCGGACAGGGAAGTCAGCCCCAGCATTTT
CDR3: CASSLIGQGSQPQHF

D: -
V: TRBV29-1
J: TRBJ1-5
size: few
DNA: TGCAGCGTTGCCACGGGACCTGGCGGTCAGCCCCAGCATTTT
CDR3: CSVATGPGGQPQHF

D: -
V: TRBV20-1
J: TRBJ1-5
size: many
DNA: TGCAGTGCTAGAGCCCCTATATCACGGACAAGTCAGCCCCAGCATTTT
CDR3: CSARAPISRTSQPQHF

D: TRBD2
V: TRBV20-1
J: TRBJ2-3
size: many
DNA: TGCAGTGCTAGAGATTACAAGCGGGGACCAACTTATACGCAGTATTTT
CDR3: CSARDYKRGPTYTQYF

D: -
V: TRBV12-3/TRBV12-4
J: TRBJ2-7
size: medium-sized
DNA: TGTGCCAGTACGCGGACATCATACGAGCAGTACTTC
CDR3: CASTRTSYEQYF

D: -
V: TRBV5-1
J: TRBJ2-1
size: many
DNA: TGCGCCAGCAGGGGGGAGCAGGTATGGCAGAGCTCCTACAATGAGCAGTTCTTC
CDR3: CASRGEQVWQSSYNEQFF

D: -
V: TRBV20-1
J: TRBJ2-1
size: many
DNA: TGCAGTGCGGATAGACAGGCCAGCTCCTACAATGAGCAGTTCTTC
CDR3: CSADRQASSYNEQFF

D: -
V: TRBV11-2
J: TRBJ2-5
size: many
DNA: TGTGCCAGCAGCCCCGGGACGAAGGGACCAGAGACCCAGTACTTC
CDR3: CASSPGTKGPETQYF

D: -
V: TRBV7-2
J: TRBJ1-1
size: many
DNA: TGTGCCAGCAGCTTAGCGTCCTCCGTCGGAGCTTTCTTT
CDR3: CASSLASSVGAFF

D: -
V: TRBV4-1
J: TRBJ2-7
size: many
DNA: TGCGCCAGCAGCCAATCAGTAGGGATGACAAACTACGAGCAGTACTTC
CDR3: CASSQSVGMTNYEQYF

D: TRBD1
V: TRBV20-1
J: TRBJ2-5
size: many
DNA: TGCAGTGCTAGAGCAAACAGGGGGCCCACTAGTGCCCAGTACTTC
CDR3: CSARANRGPTSAQYF

D: TRBD2
V: TRBV20-1
J: TRBJ2-7
size: many
DNA: TGCAGTGCTATGCGGACTAGCGGGGGGAAAAGCTACTACGAGCAGTACTTC
CDR3: CSAMRTSGGKSYYEQYF

D: -
V: TRBV9
J: TRBJ1-2
size: many
DNA: TGTGCCAGCAGCGTCGGGGGTGACAATGGCTACACCTTC
CDR3: CASSVGGDNGYTF

D: TRBD1
V: TRBV6-2/TRBV6-3
J: TRBJ2-7
size: many
DNA: TGTGCCAGCAGCTCCCCGGGACAGGGCAACGAGCAGTACTTC
CDR3: CASSSPGQGNEQYF

D: -
V: TRBV3-1
J: TRBJ1-5
size: many
DNA: TGTGCCAGCAGCCAAGGGGAACAGTACGGTCAGCCCCAGCATTTT
CDR3: CASSQGEQYGQPQHF

D: -
V: TRBV10-2
J: TRBJ2-2
size: many
DNA: TGCGCCAGCAGGAGGGGTGGGGCCGGGGAGCTGTTTTTT
CDR3: CASRRGGAGELFF

D: -
V: TRBV12-5
J: TRBJ1-5
size: many
DNA: TGTGCTAGTGGTTTCAGGGTCAATCAGCCCCAGCATTTT
CDR3: CASGFRVNQPQHF

D: -
V: TRBV7-9
J: TRBJ2-2
size: many
DNA: TGTGCCAGCAGCTTAGTTCCGGGGCCCGGGGAGCTGTTTTTT
CDR3: CASSLVPGPGELFF

D: -
V: TRBV5-1
J: TRBJ2-5
size: many
DNA: TGCGCCAGCAGCTTGGAAGGAGAGACCCAGTACTTC
CDR3: CASSLEGETQYF

D: TRBD2
V: TRBV6-5
J: TRBJ2-1
size: many
DNA: TGTGCCAGCAGTACCGGACTAGCGGGGGGTTACAATGAGCAGTTCTTC
CDR3: CASSTGLAGGYNEQFF

D: TRBD1
V: TRBV14
J: TRBJ2-7
size: many
DNA: TGTGCCAGCAGCCACCCTGGGACAGGGGGCGTAAACGAGCAGTACTTC
CDR3: CASSHPGTGGVNEQYF

D: -
V: TRBV14
J: TRBJ2-5
size: many
DNA: TGTGCCAGCAGCCAAGATCTTGGGGGCGGGGAGACCCAGTACTTC
CDR3: CASSQDLGGGETQYF

D: -
V: TRBV12-3/TRBV12-4
J: TRBJ1-6
size: many
DNA: TGTGCCAGCAGTTTAGGCATCGCCGGGACGACGGACTCACCCCTCCACTTT
CDR3: CASSLGIAGTTDSPLHF

D: -
V: TRBV7-9
J: TRBJ2-7
size: -
DNA: TGTGCCAGCAGCCCAGCGGAGCGTAAGCAGTACTTC
CDR3: CASSPAERKQYF

D: -
V: TRBV9
J: TRBJ1-1
size: many
DNA: TGTGCCAGCAGCGTAGACGGACGGATGAACACTGAAGCTTTCTTT
CDR3: CASSVDGRMNTEAFF

D: -
V: TRBV20-1
J: TRBJ1-5
size: many
DNA: TGCAGTGCTAGAGTCCCGCGGGACTATAGCAATCAGCCCCAGCATTTT
CDR3: CSARVPRDYSNQPQHF

D: TRBD1
V: TRBV20-1
J: TRBJ1-1
size: many
DNA: TGCAGTGCTAGAGGGGACAGGGACACTGAAGCTTTCTTT
CDR3: CSARGDRDTEAFF

D: -
V: TRBV18
J: TRBJ1-1
size: -
DNA: TGTGCCAGCTCACCCAGGGCCCGCGAAGCTTTCTTT
CDR3: CASSPRAREAFF

D: TRBD1
V: TRBV7-2
J: TRBJ2-5
size: many
DNA: TGTGCCAGCAGCTCCCCCATAGGGGGCAGGGTAGGGGAGACCCAGTACTTC
CDR3: CASSSPIGGRVGETQYF

D: -
V: TRBV7-9
J: TRBJ2-7
size: many
DNA: TGTGCCAGCAGCTTATGGGACACGGTGGGATACGAGCAGTACTTC
CDR3: CASSLWDTVGYEQYF

D: TRBD2
V: TRBV20-1
J: TRBJ2-3
size: many
DNA: TGCAGTGCCGAGACTAGCGGGAGACGGGGGAGCACAGATACGCAGTATTTT
CDR3: CSAETSGRRGSTDTQYF

D: -
V: TRBV7-2
J: TRBJ1-1
size: many
DNA: TGTGCCAGCAGCGCCAGGGTTGGGAACACTGAAGCTTTCTTT
CDR3: CASSARVGNTEAFF

D: -
V: TRBV10-3
J: TRBJ2-2
size: many
DNA: TGTGCCATCACCTCGGGGGAGAGGAAAACCGGGGAGCTGTTTTTT
CDR3: CAITSGERKTGELFF

D: -
V: TRBV6-1
J: TRBJ2-7
size: many
DNA: TGTGCCAGCAGTGAAGGCCAGGGGTACGGGCAGTACTTC
CDR3: CASSEGQGYGQYF

D: TRBD1
V: TRBV6-2/TRBV6-3
J: TRBJ1-5
size: many
DNA: TGTGCCAGCAGCCCGACAGGGTACAATCAGCCCCAGCATTTT
CDR3: CASSPTGYNQPQHF

D: -
V: TRBV19
J: TRBJ1-5
size: many
DNA: TGTGCCAGTAGACCGACAGTTAATAGCAATCAGCCCCAGCATTTT
CDR3: CASRPTVNSNQPQHF

D: -
V: TRBV10-2
J: TRBJ1-2
size: many
DNA: TGCGCCAGCGGACAGCTTTCTAACTATGGCTACACCTTC
CDR3: CASGQLSNYGYTF

D: TRBD1
V: TRBV7-6
J: TRBJ2-7
size: many
DNA: TGTGCCAGCAGCTTAACAGGGGCCCACGAGCAGTACTTC
CDR3: CASSLTGAHEQYF

D: -
V: TRBV30
J: TRBJ1-1
size: many
DNA: TGTGCCTGGAACCCCGGGGATGACACTGAAGCTTTCTTT
CDR3: CAWNPGDDTEAFF

D: TRBD2
V: TRBV12-3/TRBV12-4
J: TRBJ2-7
size: many
DNA: TGTGCCAGCAGTGAACTAGCGGGAGGCTCCTACGAGCAGTACTTC
CDR3: CASSELAGGSYEQYF

D: TRBD2
V: TRBV20-1
J: TRBJ2-1
size: many
DNA: TGCAGTGCTAGAGCGAGCGGGAGTTTTTACAATGAGCAGTTCTTC
CDR3: CSARASGSFYNEQFF

D: -
V: TRBV7-6
J: TRBJ2-1
size: many
DNA: TGTGCCAGCAGCTCGGAGTGGGGGAGGAATGAGCAGTTCTTC
CDR3: CASSSEWGRNEQFF

D: -
V: TRBV5-1
J: TRBJ2-2
size: many
DNA: TGCGCCAGCAGCTTGGCTCAGCCGAACACCGGGGAGCTGTTTTTT
CDR3: CASSLAQPNTGELFF

D: TRBD2
V: TRBV20-1
J: TRBJ2-3
size: many
DNA: TGCAGTGCTAGGAGGGCGGGAGGGCCACTTACAGATACGCAGTATTTT
CDR3: CSARRAGGPLTDTQYF

D: -
V: TRBV6-5
J: TRBJ1-4
size: many
DNA: TGTGCCAGCAGCGTTTTTCGGGACTTCAATGAAAAACTGTTTTTT
CDR3: CASSVFRDFNEKLFF

D: -
V: TRBV6-5
J: TRBJ2-7
size: many
DNA: TGTGCCAGCAGTTACTCTCCGGGCACCTACGAGCAGTACTTC
CDR3: CASSYSPGTYEQYF

D: TRBD1
V: TRBV20-1
J: TRBJ1-3
size: -
DNA: TGCAGTGCTAAAAAGGCGACAGGGTCTGGAAACACCATATATTTT
CDR3: CSAKKATGSGNTIYF

D: TRBD2
V: TRBV11-3
J: TRBJ2-2
size: many
DNA: TGTGCCAGCAGCCCGGGGACTAAGGACACCGGGGAGCTGTTTTTT
CDR3: CASSPGTKDTGELFF

D: -
V: TRBV20-1
J: TRBJ1-1
size: many
DNA: TGCAGTGCTAGTGGTACAGCTAAGAACACTGAAGCTTTCTTT
CDR3: CSASGTAKNTEAFF

D: -
V: TRBV20-1
J: TRBJ1-5
size: many
DNA: TGCAGTGCTAGAGAAGGACGGAACAATCAGCCCCAGCATTTT
CDR3: CSAREGRNNQPQHF